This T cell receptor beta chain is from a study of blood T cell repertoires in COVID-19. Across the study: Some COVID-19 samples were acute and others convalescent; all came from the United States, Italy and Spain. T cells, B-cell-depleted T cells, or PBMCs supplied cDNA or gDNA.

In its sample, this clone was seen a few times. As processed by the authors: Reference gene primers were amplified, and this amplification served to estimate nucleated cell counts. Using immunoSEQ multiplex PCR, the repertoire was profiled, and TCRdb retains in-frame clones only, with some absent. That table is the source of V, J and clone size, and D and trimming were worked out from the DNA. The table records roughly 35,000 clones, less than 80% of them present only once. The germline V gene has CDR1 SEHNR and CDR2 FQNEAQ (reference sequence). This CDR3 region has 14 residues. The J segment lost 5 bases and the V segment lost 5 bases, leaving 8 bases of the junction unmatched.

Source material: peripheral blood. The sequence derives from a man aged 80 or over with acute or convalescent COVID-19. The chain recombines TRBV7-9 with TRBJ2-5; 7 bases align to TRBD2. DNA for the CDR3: TGTGCCAGCAGCCGGGCCGGGACTACGGAGACCCAGTACTTC. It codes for CASSRAGTTETQYF.